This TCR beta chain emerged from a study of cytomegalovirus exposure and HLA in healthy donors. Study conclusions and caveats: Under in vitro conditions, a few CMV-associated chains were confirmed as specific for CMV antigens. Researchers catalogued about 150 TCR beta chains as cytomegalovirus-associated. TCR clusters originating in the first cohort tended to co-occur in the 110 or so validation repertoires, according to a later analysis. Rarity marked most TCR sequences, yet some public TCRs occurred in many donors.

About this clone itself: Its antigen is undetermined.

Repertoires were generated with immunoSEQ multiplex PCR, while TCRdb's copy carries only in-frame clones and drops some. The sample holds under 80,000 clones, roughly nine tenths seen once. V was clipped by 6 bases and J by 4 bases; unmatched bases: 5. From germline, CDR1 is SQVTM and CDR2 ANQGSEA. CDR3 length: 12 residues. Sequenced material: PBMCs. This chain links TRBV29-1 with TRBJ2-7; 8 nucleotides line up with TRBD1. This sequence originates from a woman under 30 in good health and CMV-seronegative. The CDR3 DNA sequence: TGCAGCGTCGGACAGGGCGAATACGAGCAGTACTTC. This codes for CSVGQGEYEQYF.